This is a list of T cell receptor beta chains from one sample in a study of shared clonotypes between healthy human individuals. Here immunoSEQ multiplex PCR was the method, and the copy in TCRdb shows in-frame clones only, minus some. The data contain about 1 million clones, about three quarters of them singletons. Input material: memory CD4+ T cells sorted from blood. These TCRs come from a man between 18 and 35 years old in good health. Each CDR3 is given with its conserved first and last residue. The D gene is left open where the match is weak. Clone size is not always given. Where it is, it says once, few, many or a class for expanded clones.

>TRBJ1-6|.|.|TRBV5-1
TGCGCCAGCAGCCCACGCAGCAGTTCCAATTCACCCCTCCACTTT
CASSPRSSSNSPLHF
>TRBJ2-1|TRBD2|many|TRBV10-3
TGTGCCATCAGTGGGGGACTAGCGGGAAACTACAATGAGCAGTTCTTC
CAISGGLAGNYNEQFF
>TRBJ1-1|.|.|TRBV14
TGTGCCAGCAGCCAAGATTTTGACACTGAAGCTTTCTTT
CASSQDFDTEAFF
>TRBJ2-7|TRBD2|.|TRBV18
TGTGCCAGCTCACTGGGGGGGAAAGATTACGAGCAGTACTTC
CASSLGGKDYEQYF
>TRBJ2-7|.|few|TRBV10-3
TGTGTAGCCGGTCAGGCCTACGAGCAGTACTTC
CVAGQAYEQYF
>TRBJ1-1|.|.|TRBV19
TGTGCCAGTGGGCTCACTGAAGCTTTCTTT
CASGLTEAFF
>TRBJ2-1|TRBD2|once|TRBV5-1
TGCGCCAGCAGCTTCGGCGGGGGCTACAATGAGCAGTTCTTC
CASSFGGGYNEQFF
>TRBJ2-7|TRBD2|.|TRBV10-1
TGCGCCAGCAGTGGGGAGGGGGAGCAGTACTTC
CASSGEGEQYF
>TRBJ1-2|TRBD1|.|TRBV25-1
TGTGCCAGCAGCCTACGGGACAGGGATGGCTACACCTTC
CASSLRDRDGYTF
>TRBJ2-3|TRBD2|.|TRBV13
TGTGCCAGCAGCCCAAGCCGCCTAGCGGGGGATACGCAGTATTTT
CASSPSRLAGDTQYF
>TRBJ1-2|.|.|TRBV6-1
TGTGCCAGCAGATCGCGAGGGGCAGCGAACTATGGCTACACCTTC
CASRSRGAANYGYTF
>TRBJ1-5|TRBD1|few|TRBV6-1
TGTGCCAGCAGTGAAGGAGGGACAGCTAGCAATCAGCCCCAGCATTTT
CASSEGGTASNQPQHF
>TRBJ2-3|TRBD2|.|TRBV7-2
TGTGCCAGCAGCTTCCGAGCGGGGGGGACCGATACGCAGTATTTT
CASSFRAGGTDTQYF
>TRBJ2-5|.|.|TRBV11-2
TGTGCCAGCAGCTTAACTATAGGAGAGACCCAGTACTTC
CASSLTIGETQYF
>TRBJ2-5|.|.|TRBV7-2
TGTGCCAGCAGCCGCGACAGGAGCCAAGAGACCCAGTACTTC
CASSRDRSQETQYF
>TRBJ1-2|.|.|TRBV7-9
TGTGCCAGCAGCCGGGACGGAAACTTCTATGGCTACACCTTC
CASSRDGNFYGYTF
>TRBJ2-3|TRBD2|.|TRBV25-1
TGTGCCAGCACCCCTCTTCTAGCGGGGGGCCCAGATACGCAGTATTTT
CASTPLLAGGPDTQYF
>TRBJ1-6|.|few|TRBV4-1
TGCGCCAGCAGCCAAGATTCTTGGGGATCACCCCTCCACTTT
CASSQDSWGSPLHF
>TRBJ1-5|.|.|TRBV6-1
TGTGCCAGCAGTGAAGGGCAGCCTCAGCCCCAGCATTTT
CASSEGQPQPQHF
>TRBJ1-2|.|few|TRBV30
TGTGCCGGAGCACAGGGCAACTATGGCTACACCTTC
CAGAQGNYGYTF
>TRBJ2-5|.|.|TRBV6-1
TGTGCCAGCAGAGTCGACCGGATCGACGAGACCCAGTACTTC
CASRVDRIDETQYF
>TRBJ2-3|TRBD1|.|TRBV18
TGTGCCAGCTCACAGTCGACAGGGACCACAGATACGCAGTATTTT
CASSQSTGTTDTQYF
>TRBJ2-2|TRBD2|.|TRBV5-1
TGCGCCAGCAGCTTAGGCGGGAGTTATGCCGGGGAGCTGTTTTTT
CASSLGGSYAGELFF
>TRBJ2-7|TRBD1|.|TRBV28
TGTGCCACCTCCGGGACAGGGAGGTACGAGCAGTACTTC
CATSGTGRYEQYF
>TRBJ2-1|TRBD2|.|TRBV4-1
TGCGCCAGCAGCCAACTAGCGGGGGGGCCAGAGTTCTTC
CASSQLAGGPEFF
>TRBJ1-5|TRBD1|many|TRBV5-8
TGTGCCAGCAGCCTGGGACAGTCCTATAGCAATCAGCCCCAGCATTTT
CASSLGQSYSNQPQHF
>TRBJ2-7|.|.|TRBV5-6
TGTGCCAGCAGCCCCGAGCGAGGGGGTTACGAGCAGTACTTC
CASSPERGGYEQYF
>TRBJ2-5|TRBD1|few|TRBV5-4
TGTGCCAGCAGCTTGACAGGGGGCTGGGAGACCCAGTACTTC
CASSLTGGWETQYF